Only one count was recorded for the clone carrying this TCR beta chain. The assay was immunoSEQ multiplex PCR, and TCRdb's table has in-frame clones only and misses some. The data contain about 55,000 clones, roughly 86% of them singletons. The data stem from a study of OX40 agonist ivuxolimab in advanced cancers. Study summary: The dose-escalation group included hepatocellular carcinoma, melanoma, renal cell carcinoma and head and neck cancer.

Germline assignment: CDR1 MGHRA and CDR2 YSYEKL. The V and J ends lost 0 bases and 6 bases respectively, with 15 bases between them. The CDR3 runs 16 residues. Patients who had autoimmune disease history or got systemic immunosuppression were left out. The sample in question was CD4+ or CD8+ T cells sorted from blood, obtained in a trial of the OX40 agonist ivuxolimab. This receptor was identified in an adult with an advanced solid tumor such as melanoma, head and neck, liver or kidney cancer. The chain combines TRBV4-1 with TRBJ1-5; tentative D call: TRBD1 (5 bases). The CDR3 reads CASSQDLMGGTQPQHF. DNA for the CDR3: TGCGCCAGCAGCCAAGACCTGATGGGGGGTACTCAGCCCCAGCATTTT.